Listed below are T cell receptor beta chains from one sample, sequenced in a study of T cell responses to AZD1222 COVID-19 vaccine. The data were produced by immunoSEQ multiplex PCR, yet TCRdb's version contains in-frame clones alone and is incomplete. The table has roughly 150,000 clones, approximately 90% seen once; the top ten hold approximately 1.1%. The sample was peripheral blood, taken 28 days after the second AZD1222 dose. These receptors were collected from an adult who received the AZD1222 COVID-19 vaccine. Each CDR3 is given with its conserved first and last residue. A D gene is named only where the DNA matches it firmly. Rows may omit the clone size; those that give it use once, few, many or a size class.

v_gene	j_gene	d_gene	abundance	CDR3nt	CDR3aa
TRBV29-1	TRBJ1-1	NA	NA	TGCAGCGTTGATTACGGCCGGAACACTGAAGCTTTCTTT	CSVDYGRNTEAFF
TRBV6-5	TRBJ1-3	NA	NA	TGTGCCAGCAGTCGGGACGGGCTTGCCACCATATATTTT	CASSRDGLATIYF
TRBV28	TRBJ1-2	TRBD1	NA	TGTGCCAGCAGAGGACAGGCCATAGGTGGCTACACCTTC	CASRGQAIGGYTF
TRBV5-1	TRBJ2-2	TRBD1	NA	TGCGCCAGCAGCAGGGGGCCAGGGGAAGGCGGGGAGCTGTTTTTT	CASSRGPGEGGELFF
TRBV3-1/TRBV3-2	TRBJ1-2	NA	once	TGTGCCAGCAGCCAAGCCGTACAGGGCGCCTATGGCTACACCTTC	CASSQAVQGAYGYTF
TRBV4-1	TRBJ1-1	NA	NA	TGCGCCAGCAGCCAACCAACGGGACCCGGAGTGAGATATGAAGCTTTCTTT	CASSQPTGPGVRYEAFF
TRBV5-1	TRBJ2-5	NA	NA	TGCGCCAGCAGCTTGGTGTCATTCCAAGAGACCCAGTACTTC	CASSLVSFQETQYF
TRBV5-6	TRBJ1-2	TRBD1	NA	TGTGCCAGCAGCTCCGGGACAGCGAGCTATGGCTACACCTTC	CASSSGTASYGYTF
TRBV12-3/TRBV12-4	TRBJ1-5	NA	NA	TGTGCCAGCAGTTTGGGCCCAGATCAGCCCCAGCATTTT	CASSLGPDQPQHF
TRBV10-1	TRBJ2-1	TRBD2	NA	TGCGCCAGCAGTGAGTCGGGGCTAGCGGGGGTACCTCATTACAATGAGCAGTTCTTC	CASSESGLAGVPHYNEQFF
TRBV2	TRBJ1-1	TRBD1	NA	TGTGCCAGCAGGGGGACAGCCGCTGAAGCTTTCTTT	CASRGTAAEAFF
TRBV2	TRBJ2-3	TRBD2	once	TGTGCCAGCAGGGGGCTAGCGGGCACAGATACGCAGTATTTT	CASRGLAGTDTQYF
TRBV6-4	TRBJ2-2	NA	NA	TGTGCCAGCAGTGAAACAGGCACCGGGGAGCTGTTTTTT	CASSETGTGELFF
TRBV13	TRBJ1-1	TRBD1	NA	TGTGCCAGCAGCTTACCCGGACAGGTAGGGGTGAACACTGAAGCTTTCTTT	CASSLPGQVGVNTEAFF
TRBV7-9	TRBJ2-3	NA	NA	TGTGCCAGCAGCTTAGACCAGGGCGGGACAGATACGCAGTATTTT	CASSLDQGGTDTQYF
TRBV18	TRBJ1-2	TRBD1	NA	TGTGCCAGCTCACCAACAGGACAGGGAATTGCCTATGGCTACACCTTC	CASSPTGQGIAYGYTF
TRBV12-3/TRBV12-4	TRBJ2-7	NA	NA	TGTGCCAGCAGTTACAGTGTCTACGAGCAGTACTTC	CASSYSVYEQYF
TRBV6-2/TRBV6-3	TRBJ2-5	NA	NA	TGTGCCAGCAGTGACCAAGAGACCCAGTACTTC	CASSDQETQYF
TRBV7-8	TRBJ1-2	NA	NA	TGTGCCAGCAGCGCAGGGCGGGGGCGGCTAGTATCGCAGAACTATGGCTACACCTTC	CASSAGRGRLVSQNYGYTF
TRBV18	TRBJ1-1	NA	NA	TGTGCCAGCTCACCTCGGGACGGGAACACTGAAGCTTTCTTT	CASSPRDGNTEAFF
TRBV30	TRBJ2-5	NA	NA	TGTGCCTGGAGTAGGGACAACCAAGAGACCCAGTACTTC	CAWSRDNQETQYF